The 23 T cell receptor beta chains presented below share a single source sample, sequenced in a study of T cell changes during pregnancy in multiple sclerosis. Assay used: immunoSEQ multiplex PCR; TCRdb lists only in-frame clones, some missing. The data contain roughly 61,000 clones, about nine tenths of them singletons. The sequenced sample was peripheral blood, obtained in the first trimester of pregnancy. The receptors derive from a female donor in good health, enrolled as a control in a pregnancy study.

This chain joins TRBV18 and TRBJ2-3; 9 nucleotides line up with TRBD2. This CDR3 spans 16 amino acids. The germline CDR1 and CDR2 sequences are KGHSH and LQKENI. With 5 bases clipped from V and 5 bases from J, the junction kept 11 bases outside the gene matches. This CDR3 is CASSVLGRGGRDTQYF. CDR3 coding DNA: TGTGCCAGCTCAGTCCTAGGGCGGGGGGGCCGAGATACGCAGTATTTT.

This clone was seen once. This CDR3 is CASSKPKDRLSNQPQHF. The CDR3 bases are TGTGCCAGTAGTAAACCAAAGGACAGACTTAGCAATCAGCCCCAGCATTTT. The chain uses TRBV19 and TRBJ1-5, with D possibly matching TRBD1 (6 bases). The CDR3 has 17 amino acids. V was pared by 4 bases and J by 0 bases, with 16 bases between. Germline CDR1 LNHDA, CDR2 SQIVND (reference sequence).

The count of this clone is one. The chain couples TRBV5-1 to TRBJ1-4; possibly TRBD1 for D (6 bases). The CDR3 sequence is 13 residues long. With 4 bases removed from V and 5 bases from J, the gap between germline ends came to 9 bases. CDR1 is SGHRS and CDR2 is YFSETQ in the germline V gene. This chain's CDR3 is CASSGGANEKLFF. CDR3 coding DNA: TGCGCCAGCAGCGGGGGGGCCAATGAAAAACTGTTTTTT.

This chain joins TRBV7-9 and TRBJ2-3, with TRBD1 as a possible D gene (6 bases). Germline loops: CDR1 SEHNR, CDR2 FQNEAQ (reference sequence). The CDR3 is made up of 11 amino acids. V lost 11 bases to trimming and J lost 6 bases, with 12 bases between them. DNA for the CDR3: TGTGCCGCAGGGGCCGGCGATACGCAGTATTTT. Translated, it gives CAAGAGDTQYF.

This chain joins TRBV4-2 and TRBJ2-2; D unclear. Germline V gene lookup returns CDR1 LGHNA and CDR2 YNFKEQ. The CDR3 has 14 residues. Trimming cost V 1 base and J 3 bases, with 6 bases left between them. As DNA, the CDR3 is TGTGCCAGCAGCCAAGTCCAGGACACCGGGGAGCTGTTTTTT. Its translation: CASSQVQDTGELFF.

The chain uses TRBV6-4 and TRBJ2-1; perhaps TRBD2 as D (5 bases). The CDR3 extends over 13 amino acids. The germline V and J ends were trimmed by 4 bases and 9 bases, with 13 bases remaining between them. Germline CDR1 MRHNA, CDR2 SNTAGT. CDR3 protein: CASSGGERGEQFF. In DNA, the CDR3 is TGTGCCAGCAGTGGTGGGGAGCGCGGTGAGCAGTTCTTC.

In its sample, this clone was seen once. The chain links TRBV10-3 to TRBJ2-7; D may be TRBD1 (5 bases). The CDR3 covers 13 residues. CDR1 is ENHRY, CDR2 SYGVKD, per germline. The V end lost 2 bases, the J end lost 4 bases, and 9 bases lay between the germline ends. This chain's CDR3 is CAISEAGNYEQYF. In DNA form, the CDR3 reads TGTGCCATCAGTGAGGCAGGGAATTACGAGCAGTACTTC.

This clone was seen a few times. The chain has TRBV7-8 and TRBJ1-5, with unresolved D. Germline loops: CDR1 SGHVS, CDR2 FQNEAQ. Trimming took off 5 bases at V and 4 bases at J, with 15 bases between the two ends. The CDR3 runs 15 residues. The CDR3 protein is CASSRVAVENQPQHF. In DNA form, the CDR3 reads TGTGCCAGCAGCCGGGTGGCCGTCGAGAATCAGCCCCAGCATTTT. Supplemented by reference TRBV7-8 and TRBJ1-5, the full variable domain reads GAGVSQSPRYKVAKRGQDVALRCDPISGHVSLFWYQQALGQGPEFLTYFQNEAQLDKSGLPSDRFFAERPEGSVSTLKIQRTQQEDSAVYLCASSRVAVENQPQHFGDGTRLSIL.

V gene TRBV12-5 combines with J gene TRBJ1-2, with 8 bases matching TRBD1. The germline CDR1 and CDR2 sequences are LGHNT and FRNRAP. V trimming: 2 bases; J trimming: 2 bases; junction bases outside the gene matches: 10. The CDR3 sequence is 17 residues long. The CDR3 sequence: CASGLYQGAPVNYGYTF. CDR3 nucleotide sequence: TGTGCTAGTGGTTTGTATCAGGGGGCGCCGGTGAACTATGGCTACACCTTC.

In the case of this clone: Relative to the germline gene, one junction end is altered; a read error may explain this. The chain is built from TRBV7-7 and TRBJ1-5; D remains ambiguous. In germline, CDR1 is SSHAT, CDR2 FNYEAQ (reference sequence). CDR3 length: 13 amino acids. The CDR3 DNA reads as TGTGCTAGCAGCCCATCCCCGGGGCAGCCCCAGCATTTT. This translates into CASSPSPGQPQHF.

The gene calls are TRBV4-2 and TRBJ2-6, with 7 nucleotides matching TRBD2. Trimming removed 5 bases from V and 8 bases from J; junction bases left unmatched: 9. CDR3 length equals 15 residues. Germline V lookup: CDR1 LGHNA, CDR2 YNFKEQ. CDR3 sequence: CASSSRLADTNVLTF. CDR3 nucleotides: TGTGCCAGCAGCTCTAGACTAGCAGACACCAACGTCCTGACTTTC.

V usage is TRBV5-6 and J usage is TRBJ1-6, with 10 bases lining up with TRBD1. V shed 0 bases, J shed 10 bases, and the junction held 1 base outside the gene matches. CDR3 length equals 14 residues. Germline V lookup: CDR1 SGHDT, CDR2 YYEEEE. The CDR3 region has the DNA TGTGCCAGCAGCTTGGGGACAGGGGGATCACCCCTCCACTTT. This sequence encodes CASSLGTGGSPLHF.

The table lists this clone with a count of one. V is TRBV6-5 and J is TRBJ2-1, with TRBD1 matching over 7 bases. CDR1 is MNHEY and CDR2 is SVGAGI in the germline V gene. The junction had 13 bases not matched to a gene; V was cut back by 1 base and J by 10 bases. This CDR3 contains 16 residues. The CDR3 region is CASSYLGTDNLSEQFF. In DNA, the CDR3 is TGTGCCAGCAGTTACTTAGGGACAGATAACCTCTCCGAGCAGTTCTTC.

This CDR3 reads CASSLLQGSTYEQYF. DNA of the CDR3: TGCGCCAGCAGTCTACTACAGGGATCGACCTACGAGCAGTACTTC. The V gene is TRBV4-3, the J gene TRBJ2-7; a possible D gene is TRBD1 (6 bases). The CDR3 has 15 residues. Germline V gene data show CDR1 as LGHNA and CDR2 as YSLEER. Trimming removed 6 bases at V and 2 bases at J, with 17 bases between.

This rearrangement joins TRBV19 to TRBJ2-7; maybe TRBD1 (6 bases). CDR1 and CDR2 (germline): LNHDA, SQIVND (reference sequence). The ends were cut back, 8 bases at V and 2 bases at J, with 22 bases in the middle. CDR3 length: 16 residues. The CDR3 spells CASSTLYRARTYEQYF. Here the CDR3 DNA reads TGTGCCAGTTCAACACTTTACAGGGCGAGGACCTACGAGCAGTACTTC. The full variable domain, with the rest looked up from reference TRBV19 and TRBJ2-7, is DGGITQSPKYLFRKEGQNVTLSCEQNLNHDAMYWYRQDPGQGLRLIYYSQIVNDFQKGDIAEGYSVSREKKESFPLTVTSAQKNPTAFYLCASSTLYRARTYEQYFGPGTRLTVT.

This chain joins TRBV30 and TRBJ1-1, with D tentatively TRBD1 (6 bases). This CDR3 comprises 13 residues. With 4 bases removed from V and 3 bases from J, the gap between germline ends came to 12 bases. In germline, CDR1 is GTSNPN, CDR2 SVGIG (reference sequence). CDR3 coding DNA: TGTGCCTGGACAGGACAGACGGACACTGAAGCTTTCTTT. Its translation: CAWTGQTDTEAFF. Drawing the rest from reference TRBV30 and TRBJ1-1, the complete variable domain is SQTIHQWPATLVQPVGSPLSLECTVEGTSNPNLYWYRQAAGRGLQLLFYSVGIGQISSEVPQNLSASRPQDRQFILSSKKLLLSDSGFYLCAWTGQTDTEAFFGQGTRLTVV.

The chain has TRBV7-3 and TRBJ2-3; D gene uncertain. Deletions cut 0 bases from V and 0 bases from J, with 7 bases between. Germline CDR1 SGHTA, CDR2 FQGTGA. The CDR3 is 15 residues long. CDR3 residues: CASSLTGVSTDTQYF. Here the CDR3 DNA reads TGTGCCAGCAGCTTAACCGGTGTTAGCACAGATACGCAGTATTTT.

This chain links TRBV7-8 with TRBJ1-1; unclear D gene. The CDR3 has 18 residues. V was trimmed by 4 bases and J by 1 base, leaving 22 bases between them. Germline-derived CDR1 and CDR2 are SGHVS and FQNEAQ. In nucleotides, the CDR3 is TGTGCCAGCAGCTGGAACACTAGGAAAACTCTGAGGAACACTGAAGCTTTCTTT. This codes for CASSWNTRKTLRNTEAFF. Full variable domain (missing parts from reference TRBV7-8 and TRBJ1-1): GAGVSQSPRYKVAKRGQDVALRCDPISGHVSLFWYQQALGQGPEFLTYFQNEAQLDKSGLPSDRFFAERPEGSVSTLKIQRTQQEDSAVYLCASSWNTRKTLRNTEAFFGQGTRLTVV.

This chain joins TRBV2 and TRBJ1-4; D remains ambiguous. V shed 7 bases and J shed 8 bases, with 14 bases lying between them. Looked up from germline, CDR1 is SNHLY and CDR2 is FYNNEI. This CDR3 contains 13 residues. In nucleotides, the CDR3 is TGTGCCAGCAATGGGCAGGCGGGGGAAAAACTGTTTTTT. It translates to CASNGQAGEKLFF.

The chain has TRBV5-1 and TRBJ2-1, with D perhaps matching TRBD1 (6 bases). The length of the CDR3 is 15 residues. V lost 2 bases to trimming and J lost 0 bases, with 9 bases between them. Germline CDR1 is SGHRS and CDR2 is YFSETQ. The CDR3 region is CASSLQDSSYNEQFF. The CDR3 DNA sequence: TGCGCCAGCAGCTTACAGGACAGCTCCTACAATGAGCAGTTCTTC.

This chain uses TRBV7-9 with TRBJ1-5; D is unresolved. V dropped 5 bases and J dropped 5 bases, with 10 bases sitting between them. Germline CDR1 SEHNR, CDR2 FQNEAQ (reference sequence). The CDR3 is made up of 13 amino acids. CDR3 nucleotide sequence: TGTGCCAGCAGCCCCGACGGGTATCAGCCCCAGCATTTT. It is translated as CASSPDGYQPQHF.

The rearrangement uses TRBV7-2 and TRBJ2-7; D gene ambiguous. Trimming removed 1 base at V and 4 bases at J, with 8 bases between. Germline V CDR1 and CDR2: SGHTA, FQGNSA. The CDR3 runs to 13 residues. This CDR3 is CASSLEPRYEQYF. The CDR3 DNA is TGTGCCAGCAGCTTAGAACCCAGATACGAGCAGTACTTC.

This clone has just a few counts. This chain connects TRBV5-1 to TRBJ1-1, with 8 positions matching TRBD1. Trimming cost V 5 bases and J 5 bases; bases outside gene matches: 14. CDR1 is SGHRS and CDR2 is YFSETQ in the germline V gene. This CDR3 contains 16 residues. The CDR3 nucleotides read TGCGCCAGCAGGCCCCGGCAGGGGGCATCGGGGACTGAAGCTTTCTTT. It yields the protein CASRPRQGASGTEAFF. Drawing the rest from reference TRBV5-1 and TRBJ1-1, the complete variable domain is KAGVTQTPRYLIKTRGQQVTLSCSPISGHRSVSWYQQTPGQGLQFLFEYFSETQRNKGNFPGRFSGRQFSNSRSEMNVSTLELGDSALYLCASRPRQGASGTEAFFGQGTRLTVV.